At least ten counts were recorded for the clone carrying this T cell receptor (beta chain). As yet, its antigen is unknown. The data were taken from a study of read filtering for tumor transcriptome and immune sequencing. Background on the study: Among patients, roughly 17 were male and around 13 female, aged roughly 40 to 90 (mean approximately 62). Study-wide points: This fraction held mixed bone marrow immune cells after CD138-negative sorting.

The library was built from 400 ng RNA with molecular barcoded adaptors for alpha/delta and beta/gamma chains. TCRdb re-called the reads with MiXCR, one entry per CDR3 protein. The data hold 120,000 or so distinct CDR3 sequences, with 10% to 15% observed a single time. At the time of active disease, bone marrow was collected from every patient. V dropped 6 bases and J dropped 6 bases, with 18 bases sitting between them. Germline assignment: CDR1 DFQATT and CDR2 SNEGSKA (reference sequence). The CDR3 has 14 amino acids. This chain links TRBV20-1 with TRBJ2-1; either TRBD1 or TRBD2 may fit D (5 bases each). Sequences were obtained from a population of CD138-negative cells sorted from bone marrow. The source is a donor at least 40 years old with multiple myeloma. The CDR3 DNA reads TGCAGTGCGAGTGGGGCGGGCGCCCCCAATGAGCAGTTCTTC. The encoded protein is CSASGAGAPNEQFF.